The clone carrying this TCR beta chain showed up just once. Since a much larger clone is just one base distant, this may be a read error. The authors ran a second PCR of roughly 7 to 11 cycles using a sample-barcoded 5' primer and a J-beta primer mix. Per-sample output comprised a minimum of 3 million paired-end reads containing CDR3. TCRdb re-called the 5' RACE reads with MiXCR, one entry per CDR3 protein. The table lists roughly 1.9 million distinct CDR3 sequences, about two fifths of them singletons. This specimen comes from a study of blood T cells in healthy people across ages. The V end was cut by 3 bases, the J end by 0 bases, with 9 bases between. The length of the CDR3 is 15 residues.

Sequencing was done on a sample of blood. The TCR was taken from a human donor in good health. The chain joins TRBV12-3 or TRBV12-4 to TRBJ2-1; D gene unclear. CDR3 coding DNA: TGTGCCAGCAGTTTTGAAGCAGGCTCCTACAATGAGCAGTTCTTC. Its protein is CASSFEAGSYNEQFF.